This T cell receptor beta chain was recorded in a study of blood T cell repertoires in COVID-19. Study background: Acute and convalescent COVID-19 samples came from the United States, Italy and Spain. PBMCs, B-cell-depleted T cells, or T cells provided the cDNA or gDNA that made up the material.

Study processing details: For nucleated cells, counts were estimated from reference gene primer amplification. Sequenced by immunoSEQ multiplex PCR; TCRdb stores in-frame clones only, minus some. D and trimming come from the DNA, and the V and J calls and clone size come from that table. The repertoire holds some 140,000 clones, 75% to 90% seen once, with 3.5% to 5% in the top ten. The CDR3 sequence is 14 residues long. The germline V gene encodes CDR1 LNHDA and CDR2 SQIVND (reference sequence). V was clipped by 7 bases and J by 6 bases; unmatched bases: 3. This TCR was recovered from a human donor in a cohort sampled during active COVID-19. Sequencing used peripheral blood. The chain combines TRBV19 with TRBJ2-2; TRBD2 aligns across 12 bases. For the CDR3, the DNA is TGTGCCAGTACGGGACTAGCGGGTCCCGGGGAGCTGTTTTTT. Amino acids: CASTGLAGPGELFF.